This T cell receptor (beta chain) was identified in a study of blood T cell repertoires in COVID-19. Whole-study context: Specimens from acute and convalescent COVID-19 originated in the United States, Italy and Spain. In each case, the material was cDNA or gDNA derived from T cells, B-cell-depleted T cells, or PBMCs.

Trimming at V came to 4 bases and at J to 2 bases, leaving 17 bases not matched to a gene. The CDR3 contains 19 residues. Germline V CDR1 and CDR2: SNHLY, FYNNEI. Sequencing used immunoSEQ multiplex PCR; TCRdb keeps in-frame clones, though not all of them. The table shows about 280,000 clones, with roughly 80% occurring only once. The sequenced sample consisted of peripheral blood. The TCR sequence derives from a woman in her fifties or sixties who had recovered from COVID-19. The chain has TRBV2 and TRBJ2-5, with TRBD2 matching 9 bases. In nucleotides, the CDR3 is TGTGCCAGCAGTGGGACACTAGCGGGCCTAAGGTGGTTACAAGAGACCCAGTACTTC. Translating gives CASSGTLAGLRWLQETQYF.